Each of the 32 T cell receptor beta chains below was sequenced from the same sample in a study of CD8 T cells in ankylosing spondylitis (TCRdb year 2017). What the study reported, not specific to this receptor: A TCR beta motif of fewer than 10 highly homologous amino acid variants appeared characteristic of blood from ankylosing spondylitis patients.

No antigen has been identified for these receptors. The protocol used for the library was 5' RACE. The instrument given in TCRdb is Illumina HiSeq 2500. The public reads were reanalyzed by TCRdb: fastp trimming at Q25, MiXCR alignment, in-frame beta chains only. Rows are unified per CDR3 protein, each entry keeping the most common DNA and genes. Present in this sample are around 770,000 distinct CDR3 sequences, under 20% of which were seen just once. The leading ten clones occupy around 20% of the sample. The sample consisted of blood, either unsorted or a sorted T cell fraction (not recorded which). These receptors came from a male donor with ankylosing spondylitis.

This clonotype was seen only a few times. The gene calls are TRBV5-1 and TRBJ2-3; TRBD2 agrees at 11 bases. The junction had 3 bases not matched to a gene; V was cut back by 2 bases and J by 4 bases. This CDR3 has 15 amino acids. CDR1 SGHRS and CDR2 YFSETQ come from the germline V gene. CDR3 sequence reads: CASSLLAGEADTQYF. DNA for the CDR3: TGCGCCAGCAGCTTACTAGCGGGGGAGGCAGATACGCAGTATTTT.

The CDR3 nucleotides are TGTGCCATCAGCATTGCGGGTTCCGGGGAGCTGTTTTTT. Amino acids: CAISIAGSGELFF. This chain joins TRBV10-3 and TRBJ2-2, with D possibly being TRBD2 (5 bases). In germline, CDR1 is ENHRY, CDR2 SYGVKD. The CDR3 covers 13 residues. Trimming removed 6 bases at V and 6 bases at J, with 11 bases between.

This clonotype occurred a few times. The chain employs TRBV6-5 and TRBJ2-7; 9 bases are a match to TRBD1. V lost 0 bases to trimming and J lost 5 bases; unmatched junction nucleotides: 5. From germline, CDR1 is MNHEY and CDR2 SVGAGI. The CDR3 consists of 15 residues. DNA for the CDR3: TGTGCCAGCAGTTACTCGGGACAGGGTTCCCACGAGCAGTACTTC. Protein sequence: CASSYSGQGSHEQYF.

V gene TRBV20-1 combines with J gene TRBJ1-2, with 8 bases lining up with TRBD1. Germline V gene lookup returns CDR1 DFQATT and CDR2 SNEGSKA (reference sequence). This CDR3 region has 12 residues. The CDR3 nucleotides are TGCAGAGGACAGGGTTCGGACTATGGCTACACCTTC. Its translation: CRGQGSDYGYTF.

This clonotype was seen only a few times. The CDR3 DNA sequence: TGTGCCAGCACCCCTTACTTCGCTACCGACGAGCAGTACTTC. The encoded protein is CASTPYFATDEQYF. The chain combines TRBV5-5 with TRBJ2-7, with D hard to call. Germline CDR1 SGHKS, CDR2 YYEKEE (reference sequence). V lost 6 bases, J lost 5 bases, and 18 bases lay in between. This CDR3 has 14 amino acids.

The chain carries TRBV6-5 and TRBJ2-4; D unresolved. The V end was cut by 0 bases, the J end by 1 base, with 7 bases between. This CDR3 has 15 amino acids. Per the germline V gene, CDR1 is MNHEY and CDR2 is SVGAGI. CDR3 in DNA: TGTGCCAGCAGTTACTCGATGGAGGCCAAAAACATTCAGTACTTC. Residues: CASSYSMEAKNIQYF.

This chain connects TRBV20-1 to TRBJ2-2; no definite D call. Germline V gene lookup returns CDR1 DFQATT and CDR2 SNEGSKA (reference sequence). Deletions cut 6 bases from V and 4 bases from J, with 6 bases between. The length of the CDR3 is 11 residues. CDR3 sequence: CSAPFTGELFF. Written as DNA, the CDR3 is TGCAGTGCCCCTTTCACCGGGGAGCTGTTTTTT.

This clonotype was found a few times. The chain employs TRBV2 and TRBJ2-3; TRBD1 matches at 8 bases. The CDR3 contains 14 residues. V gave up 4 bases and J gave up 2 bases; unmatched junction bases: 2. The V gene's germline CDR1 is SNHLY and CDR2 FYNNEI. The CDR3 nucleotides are TGTGCCAGCAGTGCGACAGGGGCCACAGATACGCAGTATTTT. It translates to CASSATGATDTQYF.

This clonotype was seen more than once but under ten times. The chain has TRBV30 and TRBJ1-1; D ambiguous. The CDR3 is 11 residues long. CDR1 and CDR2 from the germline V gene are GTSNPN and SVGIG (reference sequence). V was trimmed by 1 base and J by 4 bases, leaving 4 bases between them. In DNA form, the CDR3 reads TGTGCCTGGAGTGGTAGCACTGAAGCTTTCTTT. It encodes CAWSGSTEAFF.

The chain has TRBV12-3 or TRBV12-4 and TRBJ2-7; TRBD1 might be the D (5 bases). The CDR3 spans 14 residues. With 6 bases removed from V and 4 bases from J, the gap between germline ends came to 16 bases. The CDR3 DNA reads TGTGCCAGCAGCCTGGCAAGGGGAAGGTACGAGCAGTACTTC. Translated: CASSLARGRYEQYF.

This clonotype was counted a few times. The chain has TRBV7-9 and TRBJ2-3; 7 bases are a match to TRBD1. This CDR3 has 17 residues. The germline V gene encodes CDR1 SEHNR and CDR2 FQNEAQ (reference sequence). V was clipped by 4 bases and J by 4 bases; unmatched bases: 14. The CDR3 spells CASSSLTTGLGADTQYF. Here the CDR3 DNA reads TGTGCCAGCAGCTCCCTGACGACAGGGCTCGGAGCAGATACGCAGTATTTT.

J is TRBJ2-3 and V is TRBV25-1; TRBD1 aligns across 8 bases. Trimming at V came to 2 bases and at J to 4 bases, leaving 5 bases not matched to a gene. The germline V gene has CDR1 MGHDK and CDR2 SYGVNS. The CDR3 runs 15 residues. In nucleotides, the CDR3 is TGTGCCAGCAGTGAACCGACAGGGGCGGCAGATACGCAGTATTTT. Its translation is CASSEPTGAADTQYF. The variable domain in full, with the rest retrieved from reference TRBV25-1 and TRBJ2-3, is EADIYQTPRYLVIGTGKKITLECSQTMGHDKMYWYQQDPGMELHLIHYSYGVNSTEKGDLSSESTVSRIRTEHFPLTLESARPSHTSQYLCASSEPTGAADTQYFGPGTRLTVL.

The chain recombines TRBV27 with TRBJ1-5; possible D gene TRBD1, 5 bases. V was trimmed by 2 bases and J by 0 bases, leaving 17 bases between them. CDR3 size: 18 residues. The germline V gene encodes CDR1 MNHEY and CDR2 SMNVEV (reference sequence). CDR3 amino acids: CASSLDGTAVYSNQPQHF. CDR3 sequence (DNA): TGTGCCAGCAGTTTAGACGGGACCGCTGTCTATAGCAATCAGCCCCAGCATTTT.

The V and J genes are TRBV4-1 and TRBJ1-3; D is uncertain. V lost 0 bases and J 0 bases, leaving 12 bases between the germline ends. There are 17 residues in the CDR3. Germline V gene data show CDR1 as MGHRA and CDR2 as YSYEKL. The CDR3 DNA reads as TGCGCCAGCAGCCAAGATCCGGGCACCTTCTCTGGAAACACCATATATTTT. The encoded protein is CASSQDPGTFSGNTIYF.

The CDR3 region has the DNA TGTGCCAGCTCACCAATCGGACGGGACAGGGGGCGAGGGAGCAATCAGCCCCAGCATTTT. Its protein product is CASSPIGRDRGRGSNQPQHF. The V call is TRBV18, the J call TRBJ1-5, with 12 bases that match TRBD1. Germline CDR1 KGHSH, CDR2 LQKENI. V was pared by 2 bases and J by 1 base, with 12 bases of the junction left unmatched. There are 20 residues in the CDR3.

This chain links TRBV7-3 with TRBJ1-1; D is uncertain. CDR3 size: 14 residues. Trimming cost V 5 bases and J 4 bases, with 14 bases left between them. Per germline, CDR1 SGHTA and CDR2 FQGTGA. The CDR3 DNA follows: TGTGCCAGCAGCCAACTCGGTGGAGGCACTGAAGCTTTCTTT. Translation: CASSQLGGGTEAFF. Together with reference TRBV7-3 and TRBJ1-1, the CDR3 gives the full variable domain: GAGVSQTPSNKVTEKGKYVELRCDPISGHTALYWYRQSLGQGPEFLIYFQGTGAADDSGLPNDRFFAVRPEGSVSTLKIQRTERGDSAVYLCASSQLGGGTEAFFGQGTRLTVV.

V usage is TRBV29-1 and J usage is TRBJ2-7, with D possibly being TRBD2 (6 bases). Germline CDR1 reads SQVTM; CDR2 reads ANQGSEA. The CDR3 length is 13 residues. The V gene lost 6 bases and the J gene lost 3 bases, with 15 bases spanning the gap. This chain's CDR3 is CSVLGDSHYEQYF. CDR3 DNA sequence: TGCAGCGTCCTTGGGGACTCACACTACGAGCAGTACTTC.

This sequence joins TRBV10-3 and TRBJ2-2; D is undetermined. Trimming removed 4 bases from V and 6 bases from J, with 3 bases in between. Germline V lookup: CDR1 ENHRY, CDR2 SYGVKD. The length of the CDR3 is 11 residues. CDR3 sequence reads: CAISVSGELFF. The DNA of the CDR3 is TGTGCCATCAGTGTATCCGGGGAGCTGTTTTTT.

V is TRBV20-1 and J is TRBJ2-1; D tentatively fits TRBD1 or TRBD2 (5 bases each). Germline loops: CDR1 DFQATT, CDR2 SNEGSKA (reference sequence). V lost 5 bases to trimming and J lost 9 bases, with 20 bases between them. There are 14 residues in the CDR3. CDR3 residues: CSAFDFEGPPEQFF. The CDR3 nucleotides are TGCAGTGCTTTTGATTTTGAGGGGCCCCCTGAGCAGTTCTTC.

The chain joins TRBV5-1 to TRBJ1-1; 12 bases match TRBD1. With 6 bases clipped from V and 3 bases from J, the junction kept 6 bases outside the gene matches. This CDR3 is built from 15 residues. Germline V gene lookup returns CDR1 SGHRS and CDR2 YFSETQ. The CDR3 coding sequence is TGCGCCAGCACCGCAGGGACAGGGGGCTACACTGAAGCTTTCTTT. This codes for CASTAGTGGYTEAFF.

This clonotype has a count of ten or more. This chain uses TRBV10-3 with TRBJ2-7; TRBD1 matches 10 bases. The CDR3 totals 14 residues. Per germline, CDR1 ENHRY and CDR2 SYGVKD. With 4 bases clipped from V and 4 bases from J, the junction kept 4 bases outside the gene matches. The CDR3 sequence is CAISGGTGVYEQYF. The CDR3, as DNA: TGTGCCATCAGTGGGGGGACAGGGGTTTACGAGCAGTACTTC.

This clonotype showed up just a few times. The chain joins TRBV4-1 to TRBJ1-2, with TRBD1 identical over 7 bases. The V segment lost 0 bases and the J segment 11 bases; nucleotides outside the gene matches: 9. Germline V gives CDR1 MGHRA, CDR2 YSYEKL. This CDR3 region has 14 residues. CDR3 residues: CASSQEDSGQQYTF. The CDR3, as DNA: TGCGCCAGCAGCCAAGAGGACTCGGGACAGCAATACACCTTC.

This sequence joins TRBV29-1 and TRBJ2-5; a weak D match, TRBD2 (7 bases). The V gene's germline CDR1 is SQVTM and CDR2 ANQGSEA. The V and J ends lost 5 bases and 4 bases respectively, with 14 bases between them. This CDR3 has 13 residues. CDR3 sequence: CSVLRGGPETQYF. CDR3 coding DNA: TGCAGCGTTCTAAGGGGGGGACCAGAGACCCAGTACTTC.

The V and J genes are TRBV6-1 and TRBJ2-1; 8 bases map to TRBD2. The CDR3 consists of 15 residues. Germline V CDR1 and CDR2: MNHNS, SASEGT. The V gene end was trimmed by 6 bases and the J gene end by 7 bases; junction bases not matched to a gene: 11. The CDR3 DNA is TGTGCCAGCAGCTCGCTTAGCGGGAAGGGTAATGAGCAGTTCTTC. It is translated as CASSSLSGKGNEQFF.

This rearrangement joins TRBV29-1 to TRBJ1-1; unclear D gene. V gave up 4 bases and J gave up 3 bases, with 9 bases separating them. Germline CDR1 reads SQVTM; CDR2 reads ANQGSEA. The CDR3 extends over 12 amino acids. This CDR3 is CSVVGWDTEAFF. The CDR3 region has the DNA TGCAGCGTTGTGGGTTGGGACACTGAAGCTTTCTTT. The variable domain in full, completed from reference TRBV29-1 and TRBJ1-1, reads SAVISQKPSRDICQRGTSLTIQCQVDSQVTMMFWYRQQPGQSLTLIATANQGSEATYESGFVIDKFPISRPNLTFSTLTVSNMSPEDSSIYLCSVVGWDTEAFFGQGTRLTVV.

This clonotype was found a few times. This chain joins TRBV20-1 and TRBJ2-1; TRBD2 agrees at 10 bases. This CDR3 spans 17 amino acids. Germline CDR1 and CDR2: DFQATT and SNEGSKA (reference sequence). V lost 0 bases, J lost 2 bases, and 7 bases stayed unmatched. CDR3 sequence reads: CSAREGLASDTYNEQFF. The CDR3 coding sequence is TGCAGTGCTAGAGAGGGACTAGCGTCCGACACCTACAATGAGCAGTTCTTC.

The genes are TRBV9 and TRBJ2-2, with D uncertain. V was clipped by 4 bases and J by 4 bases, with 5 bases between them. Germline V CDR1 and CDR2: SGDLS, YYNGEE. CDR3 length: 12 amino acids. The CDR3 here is CASSYFTGELFF. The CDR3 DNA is TGTGCCAGCAGCTATTTCACCGGGGAGCTGTTTTTT.

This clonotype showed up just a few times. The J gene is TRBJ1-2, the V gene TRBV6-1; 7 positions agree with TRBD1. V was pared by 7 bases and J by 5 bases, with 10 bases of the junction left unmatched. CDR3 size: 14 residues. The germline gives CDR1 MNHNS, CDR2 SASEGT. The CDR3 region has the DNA TGTGCCAGCAACACACAGGGGCGAGGGTATGGCTACACCTTC. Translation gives CASNTQGRGYGYTF.

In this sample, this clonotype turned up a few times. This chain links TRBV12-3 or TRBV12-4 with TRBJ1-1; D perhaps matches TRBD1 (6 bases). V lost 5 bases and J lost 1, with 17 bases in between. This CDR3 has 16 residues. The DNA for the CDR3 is TGTGCCAGCAGTGAGGGTGGAGGACAGTCGAACACTGAAGCTTTCTTT. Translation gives CASSEGGGQSNTEAFF.

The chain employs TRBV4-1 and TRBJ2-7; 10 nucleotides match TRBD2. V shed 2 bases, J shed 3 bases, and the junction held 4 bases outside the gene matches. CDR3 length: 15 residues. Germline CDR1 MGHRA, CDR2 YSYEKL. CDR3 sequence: CASSQSTSGIYEQYF. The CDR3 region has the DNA TGCGCCAGCAGCCAATCCACTAGCGGGATCTACGAGCAGTACTTC.

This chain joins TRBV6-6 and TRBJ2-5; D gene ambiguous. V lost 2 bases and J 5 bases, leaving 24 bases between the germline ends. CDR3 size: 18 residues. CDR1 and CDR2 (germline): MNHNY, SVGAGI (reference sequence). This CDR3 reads CASSYRQSTMVVTETQYF. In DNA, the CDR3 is TGTGCCAGCAGTTACAGGCAGTCAACGATGGTCGTGACGGAGACCCAGTACTTC.

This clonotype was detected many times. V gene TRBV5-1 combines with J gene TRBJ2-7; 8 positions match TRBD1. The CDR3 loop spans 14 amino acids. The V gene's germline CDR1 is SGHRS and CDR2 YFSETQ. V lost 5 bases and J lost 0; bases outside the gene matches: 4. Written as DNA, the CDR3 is TGCGCCAGCAGATTTGGGACAGGCTCCTACGAGCAGTACTTC. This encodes CASRFGTGSYEQYF.